A single sample is the source of the 24 T cell receptor beta chains below, sequenced in a study of blood T cell repertoires in COVID-19. Produced via immunoSEQ multiplex PCR; TCRdb's table is partial and in-frame only. Seen here are some 180,000 clones, around 80% observed once, and the top ten hold about 6.3%. Sequencing was performed on peripheral blood. These TCRs come from a man aged 55 to 70 with acute or convalescent COVID-19.

The genes are TRBV7-9 and TRBJ1-1, with unresolved D. Per the germline V gene, CDR1 is SEHNR and CDR2 is FQNEAQ (reference sequence). CDR3 length: 13 residues. The ends were cut back, 6 bases at V and 1 base at J, with 9 bases in the middle. The CDR3 coding sequence is TGTGCCAGCAGGATTACACAGAACACTGAAGCTTTCTTT. This codes for CASRITQNTEAFF.

This clone showed up just a few times. The rearrangement joins TRBV4-3 to TRBJ2-1, with TRBD2 matching over 15 bases. Germline CDR1 reads LGHNA; CDR2 reads YSLEER. J lost 2 bases, V lost 4 bases, and 0 bases had no gene match. The CDR3 consists of 16 residues. The DNA for the CDR3 is TGCGCCAGCAGCCGGACTAGCGGGGGGGCCTACAATGAGCAGTTCTTC. This encodes CASSRTSGGAYNEQFF.

The chain links TRBV5-1 to TRBJ1-1, with D possibly TRBD1 on 5 matching bases. V was shortened by 7 bases and J by 1 base, with 14 bases between the two germline ends. The CDR3 runs to 14 residues. Germline-derived CDR1 and CDR2 are SGHRS and YFSETQ. CDR3 nucleotides: TGCGCCAGCCGCGGTCAGGGTTCGAACACTGAAGCTTTCTTT. Translated: CASRGQGSNTEAFF.

V gene TRBV19 combines with J gene TRBJ1-5; weak D call: TRBD1 (6 bases). The CDR3 consists of 17 residues. The V gene's germline CDR1 is LNHDA and CDR2 SQIVND (reference sequence). Trimming left V 0 bases short and J 5 bases short, with 17 bases between. The CDR3 here is CASSIDPGRTADQPQHF. CDR3 sequence (DNA): TGTGCCAGTAGTATAGACCCGGGTAGGACAGCCGATCAGCCCCAGCATTTT.

V and J are TRBV4-3 and TRBJ2-4, with 7 bases that match TRBD2. After removal of 7 bases from V and 6 bases from J, the junction contained 9 bases not matched to a gene. CDR1 and CDR2 (germline): LGHNA, YSLEER. This CDR3 contains 14 residues. The CDR3 sequence: CASNEGLDTNIQYF. CDR3 coding DNA: TGCGCCAGCAACGAAGGACTAGACACAAACATTCAGTACTTC.

The chain combines TRBV29-1 with TRBJ2-1, with TRBD2 matching over 10 bases. Looked up from germline, CDR1 is SQVTM and CDR2 is ANQGSEA. With 0 bases clipped from V and 4 bases from J, the junction kept 12 bases outside the gene matches. The CDR3 loop spans 18 amino acids. The CDR3 bases are TGCAGCGTTGAAGATAGTCTGCCCTCTAGCGGGAGTTACAATGAGCAGTTCTTC. Its protein is CSVEDSLPSSGSYNEQFF.

The chain couples TRBV3-1 (or the pseudogene TRBV3-2) to TRBJ2-5; D is unresolved. Trimming stripped 5 bases from V and 4 bases from J, with 17 bases between. This CDR3 contains 15 residues. Germline lookup yields CDR1 LGHDT and CDR2 YNNKEL (reference sequence). CDR3 sequence: CASSSRIDFRETQYF. The CDR3 DNA sequence: TGTGCCAGCAGCTCACGGATTGACTTCCGAGAGACCCAGTACTTC.

The V call is TRBV11-3, the J call TRBJ2-7; D is unresolved. The CDR3 totals 12 residues. The germline V and J ends were trimmed by 5 bases and 4 bases, with 9 bases remaining between them. The germline V gene encodes CDR1 SGHNT and CDR2 YENEEA. The CDR3 spells CASSQDPYEQYF. In DNA form, the CDR3 reads TGTGCCAGCAGCCAGGATCCATACGAGCAGTACTTC.

The chain employs TRBV27 and TRBJ1-2, with D perhaps TRBD1 (5 bases). Germline V gene lookup returns CDR1 MNHEY and CDR2 SMNVEV (reference sequence). This CDR3 comprises 13 residues. V was clipped by 5 bases and J by 2 bases, with 9 bases between them. DNA of the CDR3: TGTGCCAGCAGTAGCCCAGGGAACTATGGCTACACCTTC. This encodes CASSSPGNYGYTF.

This chain joins TRBV2 and TRBJ1-6; TRBD1 agrees at 9 bases. Germline values: CDR1 SNHLY, CDR2 FYNNEI. V shed 5 bases and J 5 bases; nucleotides not matched to a gene: 4. CDR3 length: 15 amino acids. The CDR3 loop is CASSPDRGNNSPLHF. As DNA, the CDR3 is TGTGCCAGCAGTCCGGACAGGGGCAATAATTCACCCCTCCACTTT.

The chain combines TRBV6-5 with TRBJ1-5, with D possibly being TRBD1 (5 bases). V was clipped by 4 bases and J by 9 bases, with 13 bases between them. Germline CDR1 is MNHEY and CDR2 is SVGAGI. The CDR3 is made up of 13 amino acids. The CDR3 sequence is CASSSGQTWPQHF. In DNA, the CDR3 is TGTGCCAGCAGTTCAGGGCAGACCTGGCCCCAGCATTTT.

The CDR3 spells CASGLYEKLFF. The CDR3 DNA reads TGTGCTAGTGGACTCTATGAAAAACTGTTTTTT. The chain has TRBV12-5 and TRBJ1-4; D is unclear. V was pared by 6 bases and J by 6 bases, with 5 bases between. The CDR3 contains 11 residues. CDR1 is LGHNT and CDR2 is FRNRAP in the germline V gene.

V and J are TRBV7-2 and TRBJ2-1, with D tentatively TRBD1 (6 bases). The CDR3 has 13 residues. Germline V gives CDR1 SGHTA, CDR2 FQGNSA. V shed 5 bases and J shed 6 bases, with 11 bases lying between them. CDR3 sequence: CASSRTDSNEQFF. The CDR3 coding sequence is TGTGCCAGCAGCCGAACGGACAGCAATGAGCAGTTCTTC.

The table lists this clone with a count of one. The rearrangement links TRBV12-5 to TRBJ2-7, with 8 bases fitting TRBD1. CDR3 length: 14 amino acids. V was clipped by 6 bases and J by 0 bases; unmatched bases: 4. The germline V gene has CDR1 LGHNT and CDR2 FRNRAP. CDR3 in amino acids: CASGRTGSSYEQYF. The CDR3 DNA reads as TGTGCTAGTGGCCGGACAGGGTCCTCCTACGAGCAGTACTTC.

This clone was recorded a few times. This chain connects TRBV6-5 to TRBJ1-5, with a possible D match to TRBD1 (6 bases). V dropped 6 bases and J dropped 3 bases, with 15 bases sitting between them. This CDR3 is 15 amino acids long. The germline V gene encodes CDR1 MNHEY and CDR2 SVGAGI. In DNA form, the CDR3 reads TGTGCCAGCAGAACCATGGGACAATCCAATCAGCCCCAGCATTTT. Translation gives CASRTMGQSNQPQHF.

This clone occurred a few times. This chain links TRBV19 with TRBJ1-2, with a possible D match to TRBD1 (6 bases). There are 13 residues in the CDR3. Deletions cut 5 bases from V and 6 bases from J, with 13 bases between. Germline CDR1 is LNHDA and CDR2 is SQIVND (reference sequence). The CDR3 nucleotides are TGTGCCAGTAGTGTAACAGGGACCAATGGCTACACCTTC. It translates to CASSVTGTNGYTF.

V and J are TRBV19 and TRBJ1-1, with 9 bases that match TRBD1. The length of the CDR3 is 15 residues. CDR1 LNHDA and CDR2 SQIVND come from the germline V gene (reference sequence). V was pared by 9 bases and J by 1 base, with 9 bases of the junction left unmatched. CDR3: CASNLGTGTNTEAFF. CDR3 nucleotides: TGTGCCAGCAACCTCGGGACAGGGACGAACACTGAAGCTTTCTTT.

The CDR3 nucleotides read TGTGCCAGTAGATACATCGGGGATTACGGCTACACCTTC. It specifies CASRYIGDYGYTF. The chain links TRBV19 to TRBJ1-2, with D hard to call. The CDR3 contains 13 residues. Germline V lookup: CDR1 LNHDA, CDR2 SQIVND (reference sequence). The V end lost 6 bases, the J end lost 8 bases, and 16 bases lay between the germline ends.

V gene TRBV24-1 combines with J gene TRBJ2-2; 10 bases match TRBD1. From germline, CDR1 is KGHDR and CDR2 SFDVKD. V was pared by 3 bases and J by 7 bases, with 4 bases of the junction left unmatched. CDR3 length: 15 amino acids. The CDR3 nucleotides read TGTGCCACCAGTGATAAGGGACAGGGGTACGGGGAGCTGTTTTTT. Encoded protein: CATSDKGQGYGELFF.

The rearrangement uses TRBV9 and TRBJ2-2; 8 bases align to TRBD1. Germline V gives CDR1 SGDLS, CDR2 YYNGEE. J was trimmed by 5 bases and V by 4 bases; bases with no gene match: 10. CDR3 size: 16 residues. CDR3 nucleotides: TGTGCCAGCAGCTCCCGTTCAGGGGGCTTGACCGGGGAGCTGTTTTTT. Translating gives CASSSRSGGLTGELFF.

J is TRBJ2-2 and V is TRBV3-1 (or the pseudogene TRBV3-2); 9 bases match TRBD2. The CDR3 totals 18 residues. Germline trimming cut 1 base from V and 0 bases from J; bases unmatched to any gene: 6. Per the germline V gene, CDR1 is LGHDT and CDR2 is YNNKEL (reference sequence). Written as DNA, the CDR3 is TGTGCCAGCAGCCAAGTATCAGCGGGAGGAACGAACACCGGGGAGCTGTTTTTT. This codes for CASSQVSAGGTNTGELFF.

The V and J genes are TRBV14 and TRBJ1-4; 7 nucleotides agree with TRBD1. Germline assignment: CDR1 SGHDN and CDR2 FVKESK. The CDR3 has 16 amino acids. Germline trimming cut 4 bases from V and 4 bases from J; bases unmatched to any gene: 9. The DNA of the CDR3 is TGTGCCAGCAGCCGATTTACAGGGGTCGATAATGAAAAACTGTTTTTT. This translates into CASSRFTGVDNEKLFF.

V is TRBV30 and J is TRBJ2-2, with 8 bases identical to TRBD1. The germline V gene has CDR1 GTSNPN and CDR2 SVGIG (reference sequence). CDR3 length: 20 residues. V lost 4 bases to trimming and J lost 0 bases; unmatched junction nucleotides: 19. The CDR3 loop reads CAWKGVRRDRLLPNTGELFF. The DNA of the CDR3 is TGTGCCTGGAAGGGGGTACGCCGGGACAGGCTGCTTCCGAACACCGGGGAGCTGTTTTTT.

CDR3 nucleotides: TGTGCCAGCAGTTACTCGATCGGGGGCACAGATACGCAGTATTTT. Translation: CASSYSIGGTDTQYF. The gene calls are TRBV6-5 and TRBJ2-3, with a possible D match to TRBD2 (5 bases). Trimming pared 0 bases from V and 1 base from J, leaving 8 bases between. CDR1 and CDR2 from the germline V gene are MNHEY and SVGAGI. The CDR3 sequence is 15 residues long.